The 2 T cell receptor beta chains presented below share a single source sample, sequenced in a study of Ad26.COV2.S vaccination and SARS-CoV-2 variants. The treatment is: around 19 received Ad26.COV2.S at low or high dose, single or two shots; about 5 received placebo; per-sample allocation not given. It was on day 63 after the first vaccine or placebo injection that samples were taken. The table came from immunoSEQ multiplex PCR; TCRdb's copy has only in-frame clones and leaves some out. Among about 390,000 clones, 70% to 90% were seen once, and the ten largest hold roughly 3.2%. The material was peripheral blood, obtained in a trial of Ad26.COV2.S vaccine versus placebo. All receptors come from a person between 18 and 65 years old who received the Ad26.COV2.S COVID-19 vaccine or a placebo.

This clone was recorded once. The V call is TRBV7-9, the J call TRBJ2-3; D is ambiguous. The CDR3 is made up of 13 amino acids. The ends were cut back, 2 bases at V and 4 bases at J, with 7 bases in the middle. Per the germline V gene, CDR1 is SEHNR and CDR2 is FQNEAQ (reference sequence). The CDR3 sequence: CASSLTYPDTQYF. In DNA form, the CDR3 reads TGTGCCAGCAGCTTAACCTACCCAGATACGCAGTATTTT.

This chain links TRBV4-3 with TRBJ2-3, with D uncertain. The V end was cut by 4 bases, the J end by 3 bases, with 5 bases between. Germline lookup yields CDR1 LGHNA and CDR2 YSLEER. The CDR3 sequence is 12 residues long. The CDR3 region has the DNA TGCGCCAGCAGCCCCAAAACAGATACGCAGTATTTT. Amino acids: CASSPKTDTQYF.